The following is a T cell receptor beta chain sequence with its context. The antigen is not known. Unstimulated regulatory T cells (CD4+CD25+CD127-), CD4+CD25- non-regulatory cells, CD4 and CD8 cells were FACS-sorted from thawed PBMCs. Repertoires were generated with immunoSEQ multiplex PCR, while TCRdb's copy carries only in-frame clones and drops some. This repertoire shows about 120,000 clones, around 91% found once; its top ten account for more than 0.5%. Germline lookup yields CDR1 SGHDT and CDR2 YYEEEE. V lost 4 bases and J 11 bases, leaving 33 bases between the germline ends. The CDR3 spans 18 residues. This sample stems from a study of Tregs in tolerant kidney transplant recipients. Points from the study as a whole: Findings come from small patient numbers and require larger validation. No direct test of biological reproducibility was done here.

This receptor was identified in a human donor in good health. The chain recombines TRBV5-6 with TRBJ1-1; unclear D gene. The material sequenced was CD4+ T cells from blood. CDR3 in DNA: TGTGCCAGCAGCCCCCCCTTCATCCGGGCCACCAGACACCGTATGGCTTTCTTT. This translates into CASSPPFIRATRHRMAFF.